This TCR beta chain was identified during a study of shared clonotypes between healthy human individuals. This clone appeared a few times. Only in-frame clones appear in the TCRdb table, and some are missing; sequencing was by immunoSEQ multiplex PCR. This sample has over 2 million clones, with roughly 94% found just once. The sequence was collected from a man between 18 and 29 years old in good health. Sequenced material: naive CD4+ T cells sorted from blood. Documented subset: CD45RA+ positively selected.

Here the CDR3 DNA reads TGTGCCAGCAGCCCTTTATTAGCGGGAAAAAACGAGCAGTACTTC. Residues: CASSPLLAGKNEQYF. V is TRBV7-8 and J is TRBJ2-7, with TRBD2 matching over 8 bases. Germline values: CDR1 SGHVS, CDR2 FQNEAQ. CDR3 length equals 15 residues. After removal of 5 bases from V and 5 bases from J, the junction contained 11 bases not matched to a gene. Looking up the rest from reference TRBV7-8 and TRBJ2-7 gives the full variable domain: GAGVSQSPRYKVAKRGQDVALRCDPISGHVSLFWYQQALGQGPEFLTYFQNEAQLDKSGLPSDRFFAERPEGSVSTLKIQRTQQEDSAVYLCASSPLLAGKNEQYFGPGTRLTVT.